The rows below give T cell receptor beta chains drawn from one sample of a study of OX40 agonist ivuxolimab in advanced cancers. The method was immunoSEQ multiplex PCR; TCRdb's version includes in-frame clones alone and lacks a portion of them. Here the sample spans 65,000 to 70,000 clones, 70% to 85% being singletons. This specimen consisted of CD4+ or CD8+ T cells sorted from blood, obtained in a trial of the OX40 agonist ivuxolimab. Receptors originate from an adult with an advanced solid tumor such as melanoma, head and neck, liver or kidney cancer. Both conserved end residues are part of each CDR3. A D gene is named only where the DNA matches it firmly. The size of a clone is reported for some rows only, either as once, few or many, or as a class for expanded clones.

V	J	D	size	DNA	CDR3
TRBV5-8	TRBJ1-5	.	.	TGTGCCAGCAGCTTTAAAGGGTGGGGGGCCGGTCAGCCCCAGCATTTT	CASSFKGWGAGQPQHF
TRBV10-2	TRBJ2-6	.	few	TGCGCCAGCAGGAGAACACAGGGTGCCTCCGGGGCCAACGTCCTGACTTTC	CASRRTQGASGANVLTF
TRBV27	TRBJ2-7	.	.	TGTGCCAGCAGTTCCAACTACGAGCAGTACTTC	CASSSNYEQYF
TRBV9	TRBJ1-6	.	.	TGTGCCAGCAGCGCGGGGGGGACGCGGGATTCACCCCTCCACTTT	CASSAGGTRDSPLHF
TRBV19	TRBJ2-5	.	.	TGTGCCAGTAGTATAGGCGGCTTCCCGGGGGAGACCCAGTACTTC	CASSIGGFPGETQYF
TRBV7-9	TRBJ1-4	.	.	TGTGCCAGCAGCTTAGCGCAGGGTGAAAAACTGTTTTTT	CASSLAQGEKLFF
TRBV11-3	TRBJ2-1	.	.	TGTGCCAGCAGGCCCAGTGGCGGCAATGAGCAGTTCTTC	CASRPSGGNEQFF
TRBV7-9	TRBJ1-2	.	few	TGTGCCAGCAGCTTATGGGCCCAGACGGCGCCCACCTTC	CASSLWAQTAPTF
TRBV9	TRBJ2-1	TRBD2	.	TGTGCCAGCAGCGCGGGGACTAGCGGGGGCCAAGAGGAGCAGTTCTTC	CASSAGTSGGQEEQFF
TRBV2	TRBJ1-3	.	.	TGTGCCAGCAGAGGTCTGGGGCCCTCTCGCTGGAACACCATATATTTT	CASRGLGPSRWNTIYF
TRBV6-1	TRBJ2-5	TRBD2	once	TGTGCCAGCAGTGAAGCTGGACTAGAAGAGACCCAGTACTTC	CASSEAGLEETQYF
TRBV27	TRBJ2-1	TRBD2	once	TGTGCCAGCAGTTTTATAGCGGGGTACAATGAGCAGTTCTTC	CASSFIAGYNEQFF
TRBV6-5	TRBJ2-3	TRBD2	.	TGTGCCAGCAGGGCGGGAGCGGGCACAGATACGCAGTATTTT	CASRAGAGTDTQYF
TRBV27	TRBJ2-3	.	.	TGTGCCAGCAGGGGCACAGATACGCAGTATTTT	CASRGTDTQYF
TRBV6-1	TRBJ2-3	.	once	TGTGCCAGCAGGGCCGGACAGGGAGCGGGGTATACGCAGTATTTT	CASRAGQGAGYTQYF
TRBV5-1	TRBJ1-1	.	.	TGCGCCAGCAGCTTGGGTGGGAACACTGAAGCTTTCTTT	CASSLGGNTEAFF
TRBV5-1	TRBJ2-2	TRBD2	.	TGCGCCAGCAGCTTGGTACTTGTGCTAGCGGGAGTGGCCGGGGAGCTGTTTTTT	CASSLVLVLAGVAGELFF
TRBV7-2	TRBJ2-3	.	.	TGTGCCAGCAGCTTTGCTACCACAGATACGCAGTATTTT	CASSFATTDTQYF
TRBV27	TRBJ2-7	TRBD2	.	TGTGCCAGCAGTTTCGGCGGGGGCGAGCAGTACTTC	CASSFGGGEQYF
TRBV5-1	TRBJ2-6	.	.	TGCGCCAGCAGCTCACAGTCCTCTGGGGCCAACGTCCTGACTTTC	CASSSQSSGANVLTF
TRBV11-3	TRBJ2-3	.	.	TGTGCCAGCAGCCCCCAAAAAACAGATACGCAGTATTTT	CASSPQKTDTQYF
TRBV27	TRBJ2-5	TRBD2	.	TGTGCCAGCAGTTTAACCCGCCCCGGACTAGCTGGGGAGACCCAGTACTTC	CASSLTRPGLAGETQYF
TRBV6-4	TRBJ1-2	.	many	TGTGCCAGCAGTGTGACACAGGGTAGTGGCTACACCTTC	CASSVTQGSGYTF
TRBV27	TRBJ1-5	TRBD1	.	TGTGCCAGCAGTATCACAGGGGTGAACAATCAGCCCCAGCATTTT	CASSITGVNNQPQHF
TRBV28	TRBJ1-1	.	.	TGTGCCAGCAGTTTGCAAGGGAGCACTGAAGCTTTCTTT	CASSLQGSTEAFF
TRBV1	TRBJ2-7	.	once	TGCACCAGCAGCCAAGATCGGGGGGAGAGATCCCCGGCCTACGAGCAGTACTTC	CTSSQDRGERSPAYEQYF
TRBV30	TRBJ1-4	TRBD1	.	TGTGCCTGGGCAAGGGGGCAGTTGAATGAAAAACTGTTTTTT	CAWARGQLNEKLFF
TRBV29-1	TRBJ1-1	.	few	TGCAGCGTCGTTAGTGGGACTTGGGACACTGAAGCTTTCTTT	CSVVSGTWDTEAFF
TRBV6-1	TRBJ1-5	.	.	TGTGCCAGCAGTGAAAGCTGGGGAGGCAATCAGCCCCAGCATTTT	CASSESWGGNQPQHF
TRBV5-8	TRBJ2-1	.	few	TGTGCCAGCAGCTTTCAAGACAGGAGCTCCTACAATGAGCAGTTCTTC	CASSFQDRSSYNEQFF
TRBV6-5	TRBJ2-3	TRBD1	.	TGTGCCAGCAGTTACGGGACAGGGGGCACAGATACGCAGTATTTT	CASSYGTGGTDTQYF
TRBV11-2	TRBJ2-1	TRBD2	.	TGTGCCAGCAGCTTACTAGCGGGAATTTCTAATGAGCAGTTCTTC	CASSLLAGISNEQFF
TRBV6-6	TRBJ2-2	.	.	TGTGCCAGCAGTTTTCAAAACACCGGGGAGCTGTTTTTT	CASSFQNTGELFF
TRBV6-5	TRBJ1-1	TRBD1	.	TGTGCCAGCAGACAGGGGTTTATCACTGAAGCTTTCTTT	CASRQGFITEAFF
TRBV5-1	TRBJ2-5	TRBD1	.	TGCGCCAGCAGCCCGGGACAGGGTCGGGGGCAAGAGACCCAGTACTTC	CASSPGQGRGQETQYF
TRBV7-9	TRBJ2-1	TRBD1	.	TGTGCCAGCAGCTCCTTCGGGGACAGGGGGGATGAGCAGTTCTTC	CASSSFGDRGDEQFF
TRBV28	TRBJ1-1	.	.	TGTGCCAGCAGGCGAGGGGACACTGAAGCTTTCTTT	CASRRGDTEAFF
TRBV6-5	TRBJ1-2	TRBD1	once	TGTGCCAGCAGTCCCCTTGGACAGGGGAACTATGGCTACACCTTC	CASSPLGQGNYGYTF
TRBV4-3	TRBJ1-5	.	.	TGCGCCAGCAGCCAAGAATACCCTATTAGCAATCAGCCCCAGCATTTT	CASSQEYPISNQPQHF
TRBV7-3	TRBJ2-7	.	.	TGTGCCAGCAGCTTCGGACCCTCCTACGAGCAGTACTTC	CASSFGPSYEQYF
TRBV6-6	TRBJ2-3	.	.	TGTGCCAGCAGTTCGACTGGAAGCACAGATACGCAGTATTTT	CASSSTGSTDTQYF
TRBV5-1	TRBJ1-2	TRBD1	.	TGCGCCAGCAGCTTCGGGACAGGGGGAGCTGGCTACACCTTC	CASSFGTGGAGYTF